These 2 T cell receptor beta chains were sequenced from one sample in a study of T-cell memory formation after mild COVID-19. TCRdb itself ran the 5' RACE reads through MiXCR, one entry per CDR3 protein. The sample contains 350,000 to 500,000 distinct CDR3 sequences, roughly 18% of which appear only once. The material sequenced was PBMCs or a T cell subset sorted from them (not recorded which). These receptor sequences come from a man in his late teens or twenties who had mild COVID-19 (a few samples of this study predate the infection). Cell type and time point are not known.

V is TRBV28 and J is TRBJ2-6; D might be TRBD1 or TRBD2, each matching 5 bases. The germline V gene has CDR1 MDHEN and CDR2 SYDVKM. The CDR3 extends over 14 amino acids. V shed 8 bases and J shed 2 bases, with 10 bases lying between them. This CDR3 is CASGGSAGANVLTF. CDR3 in DNA: TGTGCCAGCGGGGGATCGGCTGGGGCCAACGTCCTGACTTTC.

The V and J genes are TRBV6-5 and TRBJ2-1; a possible D gene is TRBD2 (6 bases). The CDR3 has 13 amino acids. CDR1 and CDR2 from the germline V gene are MNHEY and SVGAGI. The V gene lost 6 bases and the J gene lost 9 bases, with 15 bases spanning the gap. This chain's CDR3 is CASREGTWSEQFF. The CDR3 DNA reads TGTGCCAGCAGGGAGGGGACGTGGAGTGAGCAGTTCTTC.